The 13 T cell receptor beta chains in this list originate from one sample, sequenced in a study of chemoradiotherapy in HPV16-positive cancers. Clones were sequenced by immunoSEQ multiplex PCR, and TCRdb holds only the in-frame ones, with some missing. The sample holds 7,500 to 8,000 clones, around 81% seen once. Sample collection was performed from a patient who underwent chemoradiotherapy. The receptors stem from a human donor with HPV-associated anogenital cancer.

The table lists this clone with a few counts. This chain uses TRBV7-2 with TRBJ2-7; a weak D match, TRBD1 (7 bases). Germline V gene lookup returns CDR1 SGHTA and CDR2 FQGNSA. V lost 6 bases and J 6 bases, leaving 12 bases between the germline ends. CDR3 length: 12 residues. The CDR3 spells CASRPRDSEQYF. The CDR3 bases are TGTGCCAGCAGACCGCGGGACAGCGAGCAGTACTTC. Variable domain in full (rest from reference TRBV7-2 and TRBJ2-7): GAGVSQSPSNKVTEKGKDVELRCDPISGHTALYWYRQSLGQGLEFLIYFQGNSAPDKSGLPSDRFSAERTGGSVSTLTIQRTQQEDSAVYLCASRPRDSEQYFGPGTRLTVT.

This sequence joins TRBV15 and TRBJ1-5, with D possibly TRBD1 on 6 matching bases. The V gene lost 8 bases and the J gene lost 5 bases, with 22 bases spanning the gap. Germline V gene sequence: CDR1 LNHNV, CDR2 YYDKDF (reference sequence). CDR3 length: 16 residues. The CDR3 nucleotides read TGTGCCACCGAAACAAACATCGGACAGAGGGATCAGCCCCAGCATTTT. Residues: CATETNIGQRDQPQHF.

This clone was recorded once. The chain employs TRBV13 and TRBJ2-1; TRBD2 matches at 12 bases. V lost 2 bases, J lost 10 bases, and 21 bases stayed unmatched. The CDR3 is 20 residues long. Germline CDR1 is PRHDT and CDR2 is FYEKMQ (reference sequence). The CDR3 bases are TGTGCCAGCAGCTTATATATTCGTTCTAGCGGGAGGGAAAAACAGACGGAGCAGTTCTTC. It is translated as CASSLYIRSSGREKQTEQFF.

This sequence joins TRBV5-6 and TRBJ2-3; D might be TRBD2 (5 bases). The germline gives CDR1 SGHDT, CDR2 YYEEEE. The V and J ends lost 0 bases and 1 base respectively, with 6 bases between them. The CDR3 length is 14 residues. CDR3 in amino acids: CASSLVSGTDTQYF. The CDR3 coding sequence is TGTGCCAGCAGCTTGGTTAGCGGCACAGATACGCAGTATTTT.

The rearrangement joins TRBV30 to TRBJ2-7; TRBD2 matches 8 bases. CDR3 length: 13 amino acids. In germline, CDR1 is GTSNPN, CDR2 SVGIG (reference sequence). Trimming at V came to 4 bases and at J to 4 bases, leaving 6 bases not matched to a gene. The CDR3 protein is CAWTGGYMYEQYF. The CDR3 region has the DNA TGTGCCTGGACGGGAGGGTATATGTACGAGCAGTACTTC.

The chain is built from TRBV2 and TRBJ1-4; D is uncertain. The CDR3 totals 14 residues. V was cut by 6 bases and J by 3 bases, with 11 bases left in between. CDR1 is SNHLY, CDR2 FYNNEI, per germline. CDR3 sequence: CASRSSGANEKLFF. Here the CDR3 DNA reads TGTGCCAGCAGGTCCTCCGGTGCTAATGAAAAACTGTTTTTT. Filled out from reference TRBV2 and TRBJ1-4, the complete variable domain reads EPEVTQTPSHQVTQMGQEVILRCVPISNHLYFYWYRQILGQKVEFLVSFYNNEISEKSEIFDDQFSVERPDGSNFTLKIRSTKLEDSAMYFCASRSSGANEKLFFGSGTQLSVL.

The V gene is TRBV6-5, the J gene TRBJ1-1; D unclear. The CDR3 contains 16 residues. Germline values: CDR1 MNHEY, CDR2 SVGAGI. Trimming left V 2 bases short and J 1 base short, with 14 bases between. The CDR3 region has the DNA TGTGCCAGCAGTTACGGATCCCGAGGGTCGAACACTGAAGCTTTCTTT. Its translation: CASSYGSRGSNTEAFF.

In this sample, this clone turned up once. The CDR3: CASSLARQGRFVTEAFF. The CDR3 bases are TGCGCCAGCAGCTTGGCTCGGCAGGGGCGATTTGTCACTGAAGCTTTCTTT. The chain joins TRBV5-1 to TRBJ1-1; perhaps TRBD1 as D (6 bases). From germline, CDR1 is SGHRS and CDR2 YFSETQ. The V and J ends lost 0 bases and 4 bases respectively, with 19 bases between them. The CDR3 has 17 residues.

The rearrangement links TRBV7-6 to TRBJ2-3; 7 nucleotides agree with TRBD2. This CDR3 spans 15 amino acids. Germline-derived CDR1 and CDR2 are SGHVS and FNYEAQ. V was clipped by 5 bases and J by 2 bases; unmatched bases: 7. This CDR3 reads CASSPAGSFTDTQYF. The CDR3 nucleotides are TGTGCCAGCAGCCCAGCGGGATCGTTCACAGATACGCAGTATTTT. The entire variable domain, with the rest obtained from reference TRBV7-6 and TRBJ2-3, is as follows: GAGVSQSPRYKVTKRGQDVALRCDPISGHVSLYWYRQALGQGPEFLTYFNYEAQQDKSGLPNDRFSAERPEGSISTLTIQRTEQRDSAMYRCASSPAGSFTDTQYFGPGTRLTVL.

This chain joins TRBV6-5 and TRBJ1-5; no reliable D call. This CDR3 comprises 12 residues. V dropped 6 bases and J dropped 5 bases, with 8 bases sitting between them. Germline V gene data show CDR1 as MNHEY and CDR2 as SVGAGI. DNA of the CDR3: TGTGCCAGCAGAAGTGGAGATCAGCCCCAGCATTTT. This codes for CASRSGDQPQHF.

The chain recombines TRBV5-1 with TRBJ2-3; D perhaps matches TRBD1 (7 bases). Germline loops: CDR1 SGHRS, CDR2 YFSETQ. V was pared by 4 bases and J by 5 bases, with 11 bases between. CDR3 length equals 13 residues. The CDR3, as DNA: TGCGCCAGCAGCGGGACAGCGGGAGATACGCAGTATTTT. Amino acid sequence: CASSGTAGDTQYF.

CDR3 in DNA: TGTGCCAGCAGCCCCCCCCCGCTGGGGGCGGGGAATGAGCAGTTCTTC. It is translated as CASSPPPLGAGNEQFF. The chain recombines TRBV5-5 with TRBJ2-1, with D possibly being TRBD1 or TRBD2 (6 bases each). Germline loops: CDR1 SGHKS, CDR2 YYEKEE (reference sequence). Deletions cut 4 bases from V and 7 bases from J, with 21 bases between. The CDR3 spans 16 residues.

The V gene is TRBV10-3, the J gene TRBJ2-7, with D perhaps matching TRBD2 (5 bases). The CDR3 extends over 14 amino acids. CDR1 is ENHRY, CDR2 SYGVKD, per germline. Deletions cut 5 bases from V and 0 bases from J, with 11 bases between. CDR3 region: CAISRRESSYEQYF. CDR3 bases: TGTGCCATCAGTCGACGGGAAAGCTCCTACGAGCAGTACTTC.